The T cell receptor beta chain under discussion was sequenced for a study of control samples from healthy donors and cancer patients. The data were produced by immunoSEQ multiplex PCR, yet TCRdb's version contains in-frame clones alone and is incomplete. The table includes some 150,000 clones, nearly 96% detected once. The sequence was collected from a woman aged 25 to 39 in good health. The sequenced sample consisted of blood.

The CDR3 sequence is CASSLEVRGSGEKLFF. The CDR3 nucleotides read TGTGCCAGCAGCTTAGAAGTTAGGGGATCGGGTGAAAAACTGTTTTTT. J is TRBJ1-4 and V is TRBV11-2; possibly TRBD1 for D (5 bases). The length of the CDR3 is 16 residues. CDR1 and CDR2 (germline): SGHAT, FQNNGV. V gave up 0 bases and J gave up 7 bases, with 15 bases separating them.